One and the same sample provided the 15 T cell receptor beta chains below, sequenced in a study of T cells in Graves' hyperthyroidism and ophthalmopathy. TCR beta CDR3 regions were amplified from RNA transcripts. The primer set for the first-round RT-PCR of the TCR CDR3 was HTBI. From the multiplex PCR reads, TCRdb called clonotypes with MiXCR, one entry per CDR3 protein. Of hundreds of thousands of distinct CDR3 sequences listed, roughly 37% are singletons. The specimen was blood. Receptors originate from a man in his late teens or twenties with Graves' hyperthyroidism.

The CDR3, as DNA: TGTGCCAGCAGTTTAGCCCCCGGGACTGCCCAGCCCCAGCATTTT. Protein sequence: CASSLAPGTAQPQHF. The chain joins TRBV12-3 or TRBV12-4 to TRBJ1-5, with a possible D match to TRBD1 (5 bases). The V end lost 0 bases, the J end lost 7 bases, and 13 bases lay between the germline ends. This CDR3 region has 15 residues.

This clonotype was seen only once. A much larger clone lies one base from this, so it may be a read error. The rearrangement uses TRBV14 and TRBJ2-5, with TRBD2 as a possible D gene (6 bases). The length of the CDR3 is 14 residues. The V end was cut by 1 base, the J end by 5 bases, with 11 bases between. Germline V CDR1 and CDR2: SGHDN, FVKESK. CDR3 residues: CASSQGGGSETQYF. The CDR3 DNA is TGTGCCAGCAGCCAAGGTGGAGGGAGCGAGACCCAGTACTTC.

The chain is built from TRBV24-1 and TRBJ2-3; tentatively, D is TRBD1 or TRBD2 (7 bases each). The CDR3 loop spans 16 amino acids. The germline gives CDR1 KGHDR, CDR2 SFDVKD. Trimming left V 3 bases short and J 6 bases short, with 18 bases between. CDR3 nucleotide sequence: TGTGCCACCAGTGATCCCTCAACAGGGGAGGGCGATACGCAGTATTTT. Amino acid sequence: CATSDPSTGEGDTQYF.

In the case of this clonotype: This may stem from a read error, because a much larger clone lies one nucleotide away. The chain couples TRBV19 to TRBJ2-2, with D possibly being TRBD1 (5 bases). The CDR3 is 14 residues long. The V gene lost 7 bases and the J gene lost 4 bases, with 13 bases spanning the gap. Germline values: CDR1 LNHDA, CDR2 SQIVND (reference sequence). This CDR3 reads CASNSRQSTGELFF. The CDR3 DNA reads TGTGCCAGTAACTCGAGACAGTCCACCGGGGAGCTGTTTTTT.

This clonotype showed up just a few times. This chain uses TRBV7-2 with TRBJ2-7, with D uncertain. CDR1 and CDR2 (germline): SGHTA, FQGNSA. V was cut by 5 bases and J by 3 bases, with 20 bases left in between. The CDR3 loop spans 16 amino acids. The chain's CDR3 is CASSPAPGRKDYEQYF. CDR3 DNA sequence: TGTGCCAGCAGCCCCGCTCCAGGCCGGAAAGACTACGAGCAGTACTTC. Full variable domain (outside the CDR3, taken from reference TRBV7-2 and TRBJ2-7): GAGVSQSPSNKVTEKGKDVELRCDPISGHTALYWYRQSLGQGLEFLIYFQGNSAPDKSGLPSDRFSAERTGGSVSTLTIQRTQQEDSAVYLCASSPAPGRKDYEQYFGPGTRLTVT.

The sample holds a few counts of this clonotype. The chain carries TRBV7-9 and TRBJ2-2, with D perhaps matching TRBD2 (5 bases). The CDR3 runs to 16 residues. The V end lost 4 bases, the J end lost 0 bases, and 12 bases lay between the germline ends. From germline, CDR1 is SEHNR and CDR2 FQNEAQ (reference sequence). The CDR3 sequence is CASSSLGSANTGELFF. As DNA, the CDR3 is TGTGCCAGCAGCTCGCTGGGTAGCGCGAACACCGGGGAGCTGTTTTTT.

This clonotype was detected only a few times. This chain joins TRBV5-1 and TRBJ2-7; possible D gene TRBD2, 6 bases. CDR3 length: 18 amino acids. V was pared by 1 base and J by 0 bases, with 20 bases between. Germline-derived CDR1 and CDR2 are SGHRS and YFSETQ. The CDR3 DNA reads TGCGCCAGCAGCTTGAGGAGAATAGCGGACTCACCCTCCTACGAGCAGTACTTC. Translation gives CASSLRRIADSPSYEQYF.

Note on this clonotype: A clone one base away is much larger, so this may be a read error. CDR3 loop: CAGSDGGGYTEAFF. Written as DNA, the CDR3 is TGCGCCGGCAGTGATGGCGGGGGGTACACTGAAGCTTTCTTT. The chain uses TRBV10-1 and TRBJ1-1, with D possibly matching TRBD1 (5 bases). The CDR3 has 14 residues. CDR1 is WNHNN, CDR2 SYGVQD, per germline (reference sequence).

This clonotype occurred a few times. The V gene is TRBV6-5, the J gene TRBJ2-7, with 7 bases fitting TRBD2. V gave up 5 bases and J gave up 7 bases; unmatched junction bases: 11. CDR1 is MNHEY, CDR2 SVGAGI, per germline. CDR3 length equals 14 residues. The CDR3 region is CASSPPSLAEEQYF. The DNA of the CDR3 is TGTGCCAGCAGTCCACCGAGTCTAGCGGAGGAGCAGTACTTC.

This rearrangement joins TRBV10-3 to TRBJ1-1; D is undetermined. This CDR3 comprises 16 residues. Per the germline V gene, CDR1 is ENHRY and CDR2 is SYGVKD. V was pared by 2 bases and J by 0 bases, with 13 bases between. CDR3 nucleotide sequence: TGTGCCATCAGTGAGAGGGTGGGCGGGGTGAACACTGAAGCTTTCTTT. It specifies CAISERVGGVNTEAFF.

This clonotype was detected many times. The chain joins TRBV7-2 to TRBJ2-7, with D tentatively TRBD1 or TRBD2 (5 bases each). V was pared by 5 bases and J by 3 bases, with 11 bases between. This CDR3 region has 13 residues. CDR1 SGHTA and CDR2 FQGNSA come from the germline V gene. In DNA form, the CDR3 reads TGTGCCAGCAGCCCGGGACCCAACTACGAGCAGTACTTC. This gives the protein CASSPGPNYEQYF.

This chain uses TRBV7-9 with TRBJ1-2; D unclear. This CDR3 has 13 residues. From germline, CDR1 is SEHNR and CDR2 FQNEAQ (reference sequence). Trimming left V 2 bases short and J 10 bases short, with 14 bases between. The CDR3 sequence is CASSLLGFGDYTF. CDR3 DNA: TGTGCCAGCAGCTTATTAGGGTTTGGGGACTACACCTTC.

The chain recombines TRBV2 with TRBJ1-2, with a tentative D call TRBD1 (5 bases). V dropped 3 bases and J dropped 8 bases, with 10 bases sitting between them. CDR3 length: 12 amino acids. Germline loops: CDR1 SNHLY, CDR2 FYNNEI. The CDR3 here is CASSDRDFGYTF. The CDR3 DNA reads TGTGCCAGCAGTGACAGGGACTTCGGCTACACCTTC.

This chain uses TRBV7-8 with TRBJ2-3; no definite D call. From germline, CDR1 is SGHVS and CDR2 FQNEAQ. This CDR3 comprises 14 residues. V lost 1 base and J lost 3, with 8 bases in between. Here the CDR3 reads CASSLGRQTDTQYF. The DNA for the CDR3 is TGTGCCAGCAGCTTAGGTCGGCAGACAGATACGCAGTATTTT.

The CDR3 DNA reads as TGTGCCATCCGAGCGCTAGCGGTCTCCTACGAGCAGTACTTC. Translating gives CAIRALAVSYEQYF. V usage is TRBV10-3 and J usage is TRBJ2-7; 7 positions agree with TRBD2. Germline V gives CDR1 ENHRY, CDR2 SYGVKD. V lost 8 bases, J lost 0 bases, and 7 bases stayed unmatched. This CDR3 spans 14 amino acids.